Each of the 10 T cell receptor beta chains below was sequenced from the same sample in a study of blood T cell repertoires in COVID-19 (dated by TCRdb to the early 2020s). The method was the immunoSEQ multiplex PCR assay. TCRdb holds this immuneACCESS table with in-frame rearrangements only. Some clones are missing; in checked studies, unresolved V genes explain under half, and the rest has no known cause. This sample has about 54,000 clones in its table, and just over 90% of those were observed once. The top ten clonotypes cover 6.5% to 9% of the sample. The specimen was peripheral blood. All receptors derive from a woman in her 40s with active COVID-19.

The chain employs TRBV12-5 and TRBJ2-7; possible D gene TRBD2, 5 bases. The CDR3 covers 14 residues. Germline CDR1 reads LGHNT; CDR2 reads FRNRAP. Between the trimmed V and J ends, which lost 3 bases and 2 bases, there was a span of 11 bases. CDR3 DNA sequence: TGTGCTAGTGGTTTAACGGGGTCTACCTACGAGCAGTACTTC. Amino acid sequence: CASGLTGSTYEQYF. The full variable domain, its missing parts supplied by reference TRBV12-5 and TRBJ2-7, is DARVTQTPRHKVTEMGQEVTMRCQPILGHNTVFWYRQTMMQGLELLAYFRNRAPLDDSGMPKDRFSAEMPDATLATLKIQPSEPRDSAVYFCASGLTGSTYEQYFGPGTRLTVT.

The rearrangement joins TRBV19 to TRBJ1-1; D is possibly TRBD1 (6 bases). The CDR3 spans 15 residues. Trimming took off 0 bases at V and 2 bases at J, with 10 bases between the two ends. Germline assignment: CDR1 LNHDA and CDR2 SQIVND (reference sequence). In DNA form, the CDR3 reads TGTGCCAGTAGTATAGATCGGACAGCAAACACTGAAGCTTTCTTT. Amino acid sequence: CASSIDRTANTEAFF.

This chain connects TRBV5-1 to TRBJ1-2; the D is unclear. Per germline, CDR1 SGHRS and CDR2 YFSETQ. This CDR3 spans 15 amino acids. V was cut by 0 bases and J by 1 base, with 10 bases left in between. Written as DNA, the CDR3 is TGCGCCAGCAGCTTGGATGCGGGGTTTAACTATGGCTACACCTTC. Its translation is CASSLDAGFNYGYTF. Full variable domain (remainder filled in from reference TRBV5-1 and TRBJ1-2): KAGVTQTPRYLIKTRGQQVTLSCSPISGHRSVSWYQQTPGQGLQFLFEYFSETQRNKGNFPGRFSGRQFSNSRSEMNVSTLELGDSALYLCASSLDAGFNYGYTFGSGTRLTVV.

The CDR3 loop is CASSLGPGQLNEQFF. CDR3 in DNA: TGCGCCAGCAGCTTGGGGCCGGGACAGCTGAATGAGCAGTTCTTC. The chain carries TRBV5-1 and TRBJ2-1; 7 nucleotides align to TRBD1. The ends lost 0 bases at V and 7 bases at J; junction bases unmatched: 7. The CDR3 spans 15 residues. CDR1 and CDR2 from the germline V gene are SGHRS and YFSETQ.

This chain uses TRBV5-4 with TRBJ1-1; TRBD1 matches 9 bases. V shed 3 bases, J shed 2 bases, and the junction held 5 bases outside the gene matches. This CDR3 is 15 amino acids long. Germline V gene lookup returns CDR1 SGHNT and CDR2 YYREEE (reference sequence). CDR3 in amino acids: CASSSPTGGNTEAFF. The CDR3 DNA reads as TGTGCCAGCAGCTCCCCGACAGGGGGAAACACTGAAGCTTTCTTT.

J is TRBJ2-5 and V is TRBV19, with unresolved D. This CDR3 region has 12 residues. V lost 4 bases, J lost 0 bases, and 3 bases lay in between. The germline gives CDR1 LNHDA, CDR2 SQIVND (reference sequence). CDR3 DNA sequence: TGTGCCAGTAGTACCGACCAAGAGACCCAGTACTTC. Residues: CASSTDQETQYF.

The chain carries TRBV15 and TRBJ1-2, with 10 bases aligning to TRBD1. V lost 1 base to trimming and J lost 7 bases; unmatched junction nucleotides: 9. Germline CDR1 and CDR2: LNHNV and YYDKDF (reference sequence). This CDR3 is 16 amino acids long. The CDR3, as DNA: TGTGCCACCAGCAGAGGGGGGACAGGGGACGGTGGTGGCTACACCTTC. Translated, it gives CATSRGGTGDGGGYTF.

The chain employs TRBV5-6 and TRBJ2-1; 9 positions agree with TRBD2. This CDR3 comprises 15 residues. The ends lost 1 base at V and 7 bases at J; junction bases unmatched: 6. Germline V gene lookup returns CDR1 SGHDT and CDR2 YYEEEE. CDR3: CASSLNAGGSNEQFF. As DNA, the CDR3 is TGTGCCAGCAGCTTGAACGCGGGGGGGAGTAATGAGCAGTTCTTC.

V usage is TRBV5-4 and J usage is TRBJ2-7, with D possibly TRBD1 on 5 matching bases. The CDR3 contains 15 residues. Germline values: CDR1 SGHNT, CDR2 YYREEE (reference sequence). V lost 0 bases and J lost 1, with 11 bases in between. CDR3 coding DNA: TGTGCCAGCAGCTTGGATCAGGGCAGTTCCTACGAGCAGTACTTC. As protein: CASSLDQGSSYEQYF.

The chain joins TRBV3-1 (or the pseudogene TRBV3-2) to TRBJ2-7; 7 positions match TRBD2. The trim removed 1 base at V and 7 bases at J, leaving 4 bases unmatched. This CDR3 contains 13 residues. Germline values: CDR1 LGHDT, CDR2 YNNKEL (reference sequence). This CDR3 reads CASSQGRGGEQYF. As DNA, the CDR3 is TGTGCCAGCAGCCAAGGCCGGGGAGGGGAGCAGTACTTC.